A selection of T cell receptor beta chains follows, all from one sample in a study of T-cell reconstitution after alpha-beta-depleted transplantation in children. TCRdb analysed the PCR reads with MiXCR anew, one entry per CDR3 protein. The sample records a few hundred thousand distinct CDR3 sequences, under 13% being singletons. The specimen was PBMCs from the stem cell graft donor, collected from the stem cell graft. The receptors here all came from a human donor who donated a stem cell graft to a child with acute lymphoblastic leukemia. Both conserved end residues are part of each CDR3. D genes are given only for firm matches. Clone size is given for some rows only: seen once, a few or many times, or a class if the clone is expanded.

d_gene	abundance	j_gene	v_gene	CDR3aa
-	-	TRBJ2-5	TRBV29-1	CSVAVSQETQYF
-	-	TRBJ1-2	TRBV4-3	CASSQDNSQNYGYTF
-	few	TRBJ1-1	TRBV29-1	CSVVTGTGTEAFF
-	few	TRBJ2-7	TRBV25-1	CASSETGRVSYEQYF
TRBD2	many	TRBJ2-1	TRBV20-1	CSAEREVYNEQFF
TRBD1	few	TRBJ2-1	TRBV19	CASSSRQGARYEQFF
-	many	TRBJ1-2	TRBV5-1	CASSFFSGNYGYTF
TRBD2	-	TRBJ2-3	TRBV4-1	CASSPRDGGGVTDTQYF
-	few	TRBJ2-7	TRBV20-1	CSARDLSSYEQYF
TRBD2	few	TRBJ2-5	TRBV7-9	CASSKLAGGKETQYF
TRBD1	-	TRBJ1-5	TRBV5-1	CASSLAGQTNQPQHF
TRBD2	-	TRBJ2-7	TRBV7-6	CASRKTSGTSYEQYF
-	-	TRBJ2-2	TRBV20-1	CSAEDARDTGELFF
TRBD2	few	TRBJ2-1	TRBV15	CATSRRVEREAPYNEQFF
-	-	TRBJ2-5	TRBV4-2	CASSQDWRAKTQYF
-	few	TRBJ1-5	TRBV3-1	CASSQDGGVSQPQHF
TRBD2	few	TRBJ2-7	TRBV20-1	CSAKLSGGLSYEQYF
TRBD2	many	TRBJ2-2	TRBV20-1	CSAPKGGLTGELFF
-	many	TRBJ2-3	TRBV9	CASSARVTDTQYF
-	few	TRBJ1-2	TRBV6-5	CASSYGHSYGYTF
-	-	TRBJ1-5	TRBV4-1	CASSQDGGGRANQPQHF
-	-	TRBJ2-1	TRBV4-2	CASSQVGLAENEQFF
-	-	TRBJ1-5	TRBV18	CASSPQEQGMSQPQHF
-	few	TRBJ1-4	TRBV4-1	CAGSRLDSSNEKLFF
TRBD1	-	TRBJ2-7	TRBV6-1	CASRRQGPTYEQYF
TRBD2	-	TRBJ2-1	TRBV19	CASSWGRARNEQFF
-	few	TRBJ1-2	TRBV9	CASSVARTEGGYTF
TRBD2	-	TRBJ2-1	TRBV5-1	CASSVYPGLAGLGDYNEQFF
TRBD1	-	TRBJ2-7	TRBV13	CASSFPQGVTYEQYF
TRBD1	-	TRBJ1-5	TRBV12-3/TRBV12-4	CASSMTGDNQPQHF
-	many	TRBJ2-1	TRBV29-1	CSVEDGVAPQFF
TRBD1	few	TRBJ1-1	TRBV12-3/TRBV12-4	CASSPAGGYTEAFF
TRBD2	many	TRBJ2-3	TRBV20-1	CSARSALAGNTDTQYF
TRBD2	many	TRBJ2-1	TRBV9	CASSVRDYGGNEQFF
-	few	TRBJ2-2	TRBV12-3/TRBV12-4	CASSRNSRLTGELFF
-	many	TRBJ2-1	TRBV20-1	CSALTARANEQFF
-	-	TRBJ2-5	TRBV5-1	CASSLAGDETQYF
-	many	TRBJ2-3	TRBV27	CASSPVGTDTQYF
-	few	TRBJ2-5	TRBV19	CASSIGLRQETQYF
-	few	TRBJ2-6	TRBV20-1	CSAVRGQAGANVLTF
TRBD2	many	TRBJ2-1	TRBV7-2	CASSLGLAGEYEQFF
-	many	TRBJ2-4	TRBV4-2	CASSQEGRAFVNIQYF
TRBD1	few	TRBJ2-1	TRBV7-3	CASSSAGGALEQFF
-	-	TRBJ2-1	TRBV5-1	CASSFGDYNEQFF
TRBD1	-	TRBJ2-1	TRBV5-1	CASSGQGVAYNEQFF
-	few	TRBJ2-1	TRBV5-1	CATNSAGSPSEQFF
-	-	TRBJ2-7	TRBV6-2/TRBV6-3	CASSTSPGQSYEQYF
-	few	TRBJ2-7	TRBV5-6	CASTPVPGEAHEQYF
-	many	TRBJ2-3	TRBV18	CASSPTPGTDTQYF
-	-	TRBJ1-2	TRBV7-9	CASLPAGGYGYTF
-	few	TRBJ2-2	TRBV4-1	CASTLGHTTGELFF